The clone carrying this T cell receptor beta chain appeared once. Its antigen is still unknown. This specimen comes from a study of Tregs in tolerant kidney transplant recipients. The nonmyeloablative bone marrow transplants came from related graft donors, with transient mixed chimerism. Unstimulated regulatory T cells (CD4+CD25+CD127-), CD4+CD25- non-regulatory cells, CD4 and CD8 cells were FACS-sorted from thawed PBMCs. Study-wide results and limits: Nucleotide sequences could not be compared across some patients' samples due to primer changes.

Some clones are missing from TCRdb's copy, which holds only in-frame ones; the method was immunoSEQ multiplex PCR. The sample holds some 50,000 clones, approximately 89% seen once. V shed 5 bases and J 0 bases; nucleotides not matched to a gene: 8. Looked up from germline, CDR1 is SGHKS and CDR2 is YYEKEE (reference sequence). The CDR3 is 17 amino acids. The sample consisted of CD8+ T cells from blood (PBMCs), taken 12 months after the transplant. The sequence came from a human patient who received a combined kidney and bone marrow transplant. Some T cells may be transferred from the graft donor. The chain is built from TRBV5-5 and TRBJ2-6; TRBD1 matches 7 bases. As DNA, the CDR3 is TGTGCCAGCAGAGGAACAGGGGTCGGCTCTGGGGCCAACGTCCTGACTTTC. Translated, it gives CASRGTGVGSGANVLTF.